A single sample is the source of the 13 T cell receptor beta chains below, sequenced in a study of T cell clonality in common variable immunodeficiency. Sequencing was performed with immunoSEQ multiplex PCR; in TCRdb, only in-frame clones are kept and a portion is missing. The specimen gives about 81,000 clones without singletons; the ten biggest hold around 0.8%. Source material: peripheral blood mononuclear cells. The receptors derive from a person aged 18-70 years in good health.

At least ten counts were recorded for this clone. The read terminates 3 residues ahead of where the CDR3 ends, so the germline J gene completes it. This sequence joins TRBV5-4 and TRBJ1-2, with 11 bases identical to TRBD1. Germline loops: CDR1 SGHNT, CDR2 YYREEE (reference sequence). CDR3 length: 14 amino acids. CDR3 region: CASREGQGAWGYTF. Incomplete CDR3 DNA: TGTGCCAGCAGGGAAGGACAGGGGGCGTGGGGC. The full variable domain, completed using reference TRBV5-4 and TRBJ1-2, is ETGVTQSPTHLIKTRGQQVTLRCSSQSGHNTVSWYQQALGQGPQFIFQYYREEENGRGNFPPRFSGLQFPNYSSELNVNALELDDSALYLCASREGQGAWGYTFGSGTRLTVV.

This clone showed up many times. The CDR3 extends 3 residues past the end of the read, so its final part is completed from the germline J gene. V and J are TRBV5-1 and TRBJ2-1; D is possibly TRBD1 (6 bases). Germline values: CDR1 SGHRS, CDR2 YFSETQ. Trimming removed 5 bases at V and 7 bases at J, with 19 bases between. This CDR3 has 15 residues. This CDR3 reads CASSRDTVQGNEQFF. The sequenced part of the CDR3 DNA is TGCGCCAGCAGTCGCGACACGGTACAGGGTAATGAG.

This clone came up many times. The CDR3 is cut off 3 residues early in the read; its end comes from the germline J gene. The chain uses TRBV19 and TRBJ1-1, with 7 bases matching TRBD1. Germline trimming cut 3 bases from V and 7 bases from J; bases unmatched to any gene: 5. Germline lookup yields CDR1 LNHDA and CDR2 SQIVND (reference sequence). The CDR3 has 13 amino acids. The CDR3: CASSIGTAGEAFF. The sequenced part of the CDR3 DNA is TGTGCCAGTAGTATCGGGACAGCGGGTGAA.

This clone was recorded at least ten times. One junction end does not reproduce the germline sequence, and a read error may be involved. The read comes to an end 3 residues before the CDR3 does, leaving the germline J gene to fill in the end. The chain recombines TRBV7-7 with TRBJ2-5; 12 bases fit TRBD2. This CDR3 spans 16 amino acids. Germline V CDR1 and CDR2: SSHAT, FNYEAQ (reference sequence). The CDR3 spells CASSQRASGRGETQYF. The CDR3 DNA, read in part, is TGTGCTAGCAGCCAAAGGGCTAGCGGGAGGGGAGAGACC.

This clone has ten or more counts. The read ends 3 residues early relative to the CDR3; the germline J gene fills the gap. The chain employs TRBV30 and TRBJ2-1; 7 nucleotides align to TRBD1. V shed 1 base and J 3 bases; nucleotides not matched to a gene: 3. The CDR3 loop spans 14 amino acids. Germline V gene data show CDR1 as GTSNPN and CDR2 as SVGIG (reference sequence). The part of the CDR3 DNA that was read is TGTGCCTGGAGTGGACAGGGTATCTACAATGAG. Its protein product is CAWSGQGIYNE. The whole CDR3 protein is CAWSGQGIYNEQFF.

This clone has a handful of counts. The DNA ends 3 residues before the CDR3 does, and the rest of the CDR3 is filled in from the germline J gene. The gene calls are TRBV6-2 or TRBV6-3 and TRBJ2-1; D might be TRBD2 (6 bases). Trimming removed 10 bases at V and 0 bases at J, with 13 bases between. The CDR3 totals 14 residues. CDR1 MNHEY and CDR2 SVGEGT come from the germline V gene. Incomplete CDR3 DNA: TGTGCCACCGGCGGGATGAGCTCCTACAATGAG. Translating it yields CATGGMSSYNE. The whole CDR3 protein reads CATGGMSSYNEQFF.

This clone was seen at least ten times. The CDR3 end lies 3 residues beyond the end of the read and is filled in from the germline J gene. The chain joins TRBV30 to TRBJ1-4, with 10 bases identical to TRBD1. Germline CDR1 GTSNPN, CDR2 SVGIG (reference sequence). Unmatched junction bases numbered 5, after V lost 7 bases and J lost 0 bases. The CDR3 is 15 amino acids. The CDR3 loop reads CASGQGVATNEKLFF. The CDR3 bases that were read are TGTGCCTCTGGACAGGGGGTTGCAACTAATGAAAAA.

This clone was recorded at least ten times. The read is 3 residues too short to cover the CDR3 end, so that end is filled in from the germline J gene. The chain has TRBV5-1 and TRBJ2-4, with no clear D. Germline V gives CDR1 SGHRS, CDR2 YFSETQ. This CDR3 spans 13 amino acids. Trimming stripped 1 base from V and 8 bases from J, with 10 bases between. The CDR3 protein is CASSLYSPDIQYF. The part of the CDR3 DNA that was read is TGCGCCAGCAGCTTGTACTCTCCGGACATT.

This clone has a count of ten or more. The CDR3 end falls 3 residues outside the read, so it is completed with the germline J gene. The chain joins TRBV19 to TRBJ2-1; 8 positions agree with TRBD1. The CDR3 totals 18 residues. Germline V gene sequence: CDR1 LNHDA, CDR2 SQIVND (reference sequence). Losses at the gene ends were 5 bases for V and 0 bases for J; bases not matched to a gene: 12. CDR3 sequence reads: CASSLKTGGASSYNEQFF. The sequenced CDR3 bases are TGTGCCAGTAGTCTTAAAACAGGGGGAGCGAGCTCCTACAATGAG.

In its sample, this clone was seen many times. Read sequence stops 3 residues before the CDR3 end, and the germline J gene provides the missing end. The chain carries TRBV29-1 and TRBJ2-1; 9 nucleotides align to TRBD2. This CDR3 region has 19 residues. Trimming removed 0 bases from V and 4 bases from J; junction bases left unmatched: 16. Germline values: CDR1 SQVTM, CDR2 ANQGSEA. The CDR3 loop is CSVEDTTSGSSWKYNEQFF. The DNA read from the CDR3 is TGCAGCGTTGAAGATACGACTAGCGGTTCATCGTGGAAGTACAATGAG.

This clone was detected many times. The sequenced part of the CDR3 DNA is TGCAGTGCTAGAGGCGGGGCGGGAGAGTCCTACAATGAG. Its translation: CSARGGAGESYNE. The full CDR3 sequence reads CSARGGAGESYNEQFF. The V and J genes are TRBV20-1 and TRBJ2-1; 7 bases are shared with TRBD2. Read sequence stops 3 residues before the CDR3 end, and the germline J gene provides the missing end. The V gene end was trimmed by 1 base and the J gene end by 1 base; junction bases not matched to a gene: 7. Germline V gene lookup returns CDR1 DFQATT and CDR2 SNEGSKA (reference sequence). The CDR3 is made up of 16 amino acids.

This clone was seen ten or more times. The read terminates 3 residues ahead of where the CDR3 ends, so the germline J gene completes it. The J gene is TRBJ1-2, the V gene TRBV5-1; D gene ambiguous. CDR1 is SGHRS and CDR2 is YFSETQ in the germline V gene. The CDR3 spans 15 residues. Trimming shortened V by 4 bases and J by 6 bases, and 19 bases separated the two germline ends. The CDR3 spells CASSPQPGIMDGYTF. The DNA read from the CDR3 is TGCGCCAGCAGCCCCCAACCAGGTATTATGGATGGC.

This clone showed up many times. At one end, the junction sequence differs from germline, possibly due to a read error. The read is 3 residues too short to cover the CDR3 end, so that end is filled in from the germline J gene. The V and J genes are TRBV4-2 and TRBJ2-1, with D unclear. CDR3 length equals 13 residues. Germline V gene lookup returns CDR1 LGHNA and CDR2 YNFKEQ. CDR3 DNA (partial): TGCGCCAGCAGCCAAGATGTCAGCAATGAG. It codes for CASSQDVSNE. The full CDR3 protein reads CASSQDVSNEQFF.